A single sample is the source of the 13 T cell receptor beta chains below, sequenced in a study of T-cell reconstitution after alpha-beta-depleted transplantation in children. Preparation of the TCRbeta library involved a method that used unique molecular identifiers. TCRdb reprocessed the PCR reads via MiXCR and lists one record per CDR3 protein. Counted here are hundreds of thousands of distinct CDR3 sequences, 12% occurring once; the ten biggest clones make up about 2.4%. Sequences were derived from PBMCs from the stem cell graft donor, sampled from the stem cell graft. Every receptor here comes from a human donor who donated a stem cell graft to a child with acute lymphoblastic leukemia.

This clonotype showed up many times. This chain's CDR3 is CASSIPGQGIGEQYF. CDR3 coding DNA: TGTGCCAGCAGCATACCGGGACAGGGAATCGGCGAGCAGTACTTC. This chain links TRBV7-2 with TRBJ2-7, with TRBD1 matching 9 bases. The CDR3 loop spans 15 amino acids. With V trimmed by 5 bases and J by 6 bases, 11 bases remained unmatched. Germline CDR1 reads SGHTA; CDR2 reads FQGNSA.

This chain connects TRBV19 to TRBJ2-7; tentatively, D is TRBD2 (5 bases). This CDR3 region has 15 residues. Trimming removed 5 bases from V and 2 bases from J, with 16 bases in between. Per germline, CDR1 LNHDA and CDR2 SQIVND (reference sequence). The CDR3 sequence is CASSGEGSVAYEQYF. CDR3 DNA: TGTGCCAGTAGTGGGGAAGGGAGCGTCGCCTACGAGCAGTACTTC. Using reference TRBV19 and TRBJ2-7 for the parts outside the CDR3, the full variable domain is DGGITQSPKYLFRKEGQNVTLSCEQNLNHDAMYWYRQDPGQGLRLIYYSQIVNDFQKGDIAEGYSVSREKKESFPLTVTSAQKNPTAFYLCASSGEGSVAYEQYFGPGTRLTVT.

In this sample, this clonotype turned up many times. CDR3 residues: CASSGVGDYEQYF. The CDR3 region has the DNA TGTGCCAGCAGCGGTGTGGGGGACTACGAGCAGTACTTC. V is TRBV9 and J is TRBJ2-7; D possibly matches TRBD1 or TRBD2 (5 bases each). Germline CDR1 SGDLS, CDR2 YYNGEE. Trimming stripped 3 bases from V and 3 bases from J, with 10 bases between. This CDR3 is 13 amino acids long.

This clonotype was seen many times. This chain uses TRBV7-2 with TRBJ1-1; D remains unclear. Germline values: CDR1 SGHTA, CDR2 FQGNSA. The CDR3 loop spans 14 amino acids. With 7 bases removed from V and 4 bases from J, the gap between germline ends came to 16 bases. The CDR3 here is CASTPWGESTEAFF. The CDR3 bases are TGTGCCAGCACCCCGTGGGGAGAGAGCACTGAAGCTTTCTTT.

This clonotype has at least ten counts. The rearrangement links TRBV19 to TRBJ2-4; D ambiguous. The CDR3 sequence is 14 residues long. Trimming shortened V by 3 bases and J by 0 bases, and 6 bases separated the two germline ends. Germline values: CDR1 LNHDA, CDR2 SQIVND (reference sequence). CDR3 amino acids: CASSISLAKNIQYF. The DNA of the CDR3 is TGTGCCAGTAGTATTTCTCTAGCCAAAAACATTCAGTACTTC.

On this clonotype: This may be a read error: a much more frequent sequence differs by one nucleotide. This chain links TRBV6-2 or TRBV6-3 with TRBJ2-6, with a weak D call TRBD1 (5 bases). The CDR3 spans 16 residues. Germline V gene data show CDR1 as MNHEY and CDR2 as SVGEGT. DNA of the CDR3: TGTGCCAGCAGCCCCGGCGGAAGGTCTGGGGCCAACGGCCTGACTTTC. It specifies CASSPGGRSGANGLTF.

V gene TRBV12-3 or TRBV12-4 combines with J gene TRBJ2-3; no definite D call. The V end lost 1 base, the J end lost 5 bases, and 10 bases lay between the germline ends. This CDR3 comprises 14 residues. The CDR3 loop is CASSLVGPGDTQYF. CDR3 nucleotide sequence: TGTGCCAGCAGTTTAGTAGGGCCGGGAGATACGCAGTATTTT.

The CDR3 sequence is CATSDFGTGTGELFF. In DNA form, the CDR3 reads TGTGCCACCAGTGATTTCGGGACAGGCACCGGGGAGCTGTTTTTT. The chain has TRBV24-1 and TRBJ2-2; 8 bases match TRBD1. This CDR3 spans 15 amino acids. Unmatched junction bases numbered 1, after V lost 1 base and J lost 4 bases. The V gene's germline CDR1 is KGHDR and CDR2 SFDVKD.

This clonotype showed up many times. The genes are TRBV9 and TRBJ2-1; 8 nucleotides line up with TRBD1. The V segment lost 0 bases and the J segment 8 bases; nucleotides outside the gene matches: 13. Germline V gene lookup returns CDR1 SGDLS and CDR2 YYNGEE. This CDR3 spans 17 amino acids. DNA for the CDR3: TGTGCCAGCAGCGTAGCTACAGGCGGGACAGGCCTCTATGAGCAGTTCTTC. This encodes CASSVATGGTGLYEQFF.

J is TRBJ2-1 and V is TRBV7-8; possible D gene TRBD2, 5 bases. Trimming stripped 0 bases from V and 3 bases from J, with 12 bases between. Germline CDR1 reads SGHVS; CDR2 reads FQNEAQ. The CDR3 has 16 amino acids. The CDR3 here is CASSLAWPGNYNEQFF. CDR3 in DNA: TGTGCCAGCAGCTTAGCGTGGCCGGGGAACTACAATGAGCAGTTCTTC. Filled out from reference TRBV7-8 and TRBJ2-1, the complete variable domain reads GAGVSQSPRYKVAKRGQDVALRCDPISGHVSLFWYQQALGQGPEFLTYFQNEAQLDKSGLPSDRFFAERPEGSVSTLKIQRTQQEDSAVYLCASSLAWPGNYNEQFFGPGTRLTVL.

This clonotype has at least ten counts. The V gene is TRBV6-6, the J gene TRBJ2-7, with D unresolved. Trimming shortened V by 2 bases and J by 6 bases, and 8 bases separated the two germline ends. CDR1 MNHNY and CDR2 SVGAGI come from the germline V gene (reference sequence). The CDR3 has 12 amino acids. CDR3 DNA: TGTGCCAGCAGTTACGGGTCAAGCGAGCAGTACTTC. Protein product: CASSYGSSEQYF.

This clonotype was counted many times. This chain connects TRBV28 to TRBJ2-7, with TRBD2 as a possible D gene (5 bases). CDR3 length: 13 residues. V was trimmed by 2 bases and J by 7 bases, leaving 12 bases between them. Germline lookup yields CDR1 MDHEN and CDR2 SYDVKM. DNA for the CDR3: TGTGCCAGCAGTTTAAGGGAACGGAGGGAGCAGTACTTC. Translated, it gives CASSLRERREQYF.

This clonotype was found many times. V gene TRBV12-3 or TRBV12-4 combines with J gene TRBJ1-6, with D unclear. CDR3 length: 13 residues. Trimming cost V 1 base and J 14 bases, with 12 bases left between them. The CDR3, as DNA: TGTGCCAGCAGTTTAGGCATCCAACCGGCCCTCCACTTT. This encodes CASSLGIQPALHF.